This paragraph covers one T cell receptor (beta chain) sequence. Antigen: not known. The protocol was immunoSEQ multiplex PCR, while the TCRdb copy is restricted to in-frame clones and leaves out a portion. The sample holds under 130,000 clones; 86% are singletons and the top ten take 3% to 4%. The data derive from a study of cytomegalovirus exposure and HLA in healthy donors. The CDR3 contains 14 residues. Per the germline V gene, CDR1 is SNHLY and CDR2 is FYNNEI. V was cut by 4 bases and J by 1 base, with 9 bases left in between. Study conclusions and caveats: Specific recognition of CMV antigens was confirmed in vitro for a few chains (all CMV-associated). Generally TCR sequences proved uncommon, though certain public TCRs appeared in numerous donors.

This sequence joins TRBV2 and TRBJ2-3, with D unclear. The source material was PBMCs. This clonotype was sampled from a woman aged 18-30 years in good health and CMV-seropositive. CDR3 region: CASSGSRGTDTQYF. CDR3 sequence (DNA): TGTGCCAGCAGTGGATCCCGGGGCACAGATACGCAGTATTTT.